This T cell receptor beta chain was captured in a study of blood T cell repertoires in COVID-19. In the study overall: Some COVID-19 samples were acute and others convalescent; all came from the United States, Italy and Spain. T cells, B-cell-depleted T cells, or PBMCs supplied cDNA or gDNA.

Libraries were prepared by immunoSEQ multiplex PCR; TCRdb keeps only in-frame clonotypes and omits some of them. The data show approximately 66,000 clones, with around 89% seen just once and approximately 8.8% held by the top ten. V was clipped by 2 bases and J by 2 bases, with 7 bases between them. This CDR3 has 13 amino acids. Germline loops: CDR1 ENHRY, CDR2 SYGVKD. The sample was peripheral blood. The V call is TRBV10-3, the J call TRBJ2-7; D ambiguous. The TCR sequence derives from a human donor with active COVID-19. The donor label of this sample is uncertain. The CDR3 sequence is CAISEGTPYEQYF. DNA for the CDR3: TGTGCCATCAGTGAGGGCACACCCTACGAGCAGTACTTC.